This T cell receptor beta chain came from a study of blood T cell repertoires in COVID-19. The V gene end was trimmed by 7 bases and the J gene end by 3 bases; junction bases not matched to a gene: 6. CDR1 is SNHLY, CDR2 FYNNEI, per germline. This CDR3 region has 14 residues. TCRdb's copy holds only in-frame clones and misses some; the assay was immunoSEQ multiplex PCR. The sample gives 390,000 or so clones, around nine tenths of which show up once; about 9.4% is in the top ten. Sequencing was carried out using PBMCs or T cells enriched from blood (not recorded which). This clonotype originated in a woman aged 50 to 65 who had recovered from COVID-19. The rearrangement uses TRBV2 and TRBJ2-7; 10 nucleotides agree with TRBD1. In nucleotides, the CDR3 is TGTGCCAGCAACCGACAGGGGGCGGGCTACGAGCAGTACTTC. Residues: CASNRQGAGYEQYF.